The 19 T cell receptor beta chains reported below all come from one sample, sequenced in a study of cytomegalovirus exposure and HLA in healthy donors. PCR primers comprised 60 Vbeta and 13 Jbeta primers. Using immunoSEQ multiplex PCR, the repertoire was profiled, and TCRdb retains in-frame clones only, with some absent. The table includes 200,000 to 250,000 clones, 82% detected once. Source material: PBMCs. The receptors derive from a woman aged 40 to 50 in good health and CMV-seropositive.

V gene TRBV30 combines with J gene TRBJ2-7; no reliable D call. Between the trimmed V and J ends, which lost 8 bases and 0 bases, there was a span of 14 bases. The CDR3 loop spans 13 amino acids. The V gene's germline CDR1 is GTSNPN and CDR2 SVGIG (reference sequence). Here the CDR3 reads CAGTTLTSYEQYF. The CDR3 DNA follows: TGTGCCGGTACGACACTGACCTCCTACGAGCAGTACTTC.

There are a few counts of this clone. In the same sample, other DNA sequences code for this CDR3. The chain couples TRBV29-1 to TRBJ1-3; 9 bases map to TRBD1. The V gene end was trimmed by 1 base and the J gene end by 0 bases; junction bases not matched to a gene: 7. Germline V lookup: CDR1 SQVTM, CDR2 ANQGSEA. This CDR3 region has 17 residues. CDR3 bases: TGCAGCGTTGAAGGACGGACAGGGGCCCTCTCTGGAAACACCATATATTTT. Amino acid sequence: CSVEGRTGALSGNTIYF.

V and J are TRBV5-6 and TRBJ2-7; 9 bases map to TRBD1. The length of the CDR3 is 15 residues. Unmatched junction bases numbered 12, after V lost 4 bases and J lost 7 bases. Germline CDR1 reads SGHDT; CDR2 reads YYEEEE. Here the CDR3 DNA reads TGTGCCAGCAGCCGCCCCGGGACAGGGCGTCGGGAGCAGTACTTC. It specifies CASSRPGTGRREQYF. The full variable domain, with the rest looked up from reference TRBV5-6 and TRBJ2-7, is DAGVTQSPTHLIKTRGQQVTLRCSPKSGHDTVSWYQQALGQGPQFIFQYYEEEERQRGNFPDRFSGHQFPNYSSELNVNALLLGDSALYLCASSRPGTGRREQYFGPGTRLTVT.

This clone was found a few times. The CDR3 DNA reads as TGTGCCAGCAGTTTATCGTTTAGCTTATCAAGCTCCTACGAGCAGTACTTC. It yields the protein CASSLSFSLSSSYEQYF. The rearrangement joins TRBV27 to TRBJ2-7; D is uncertain. Trimming took off 0 bases at V and 0 bases at J, with 15 bases between the two ends. Germline assignment: CDR1 MNHEY and CDR2 SMNVEV (reference sequence). The CDR3 covers 17 residues.

This chain links TRBV5-1 with TRBJ2-2; 9 nucleotides line up with TRBD2. V lost 4 bases to trimming and J lost 4 bases; unmatched junction nucleotides: 8. Germline V lookup: CDR1 SGHRS, CDR2 YFSETQ. CDR3 size: 16 residues. CDR3 sequence (DNA): TGCGCCAGCAGCGCGCTGGGACTAGCCAGCACCGGGGAGCTGTTTTTT. This sequence encodes CASSALGLASTGELFF.

The chain is built from TRBV5-4 and TRBJ2-2, with 14 bases lining up with TRBD2. Germline V gene lookup returns CDR1 SGHNT and CDR2 YYREEE (reference sequence). This CDR3 comprises 19 residues. The trim removed 2 bases at V and 0 bases at J, leaving 6 bases unmatched. CDR3 coding DNA: TGTGCCAGCAGCTTAGGACTAGCGGGAGGCCGAGCGAACACCGGGGAGCTGTTTTTT. It translates to CASSLGLAGGRANTGELFF. The whole variable domain, remainder taken from reference TRBV5-4 and TRBJ2-2, is ETGVTQSPTHLIKTRGQQVTLRCSSQSGHNTVSWYQQALGQGPQFIFQYYREEENGRGNFPPRFSGLQFPNYSSELNVNALELDDSALYLCASSLGLAGGRANTGELFFGEGSRLTVL.

A few counts support this clone. The rearrangement joins TRBV28 to TRBJ1-1; D perhaps matches TRBD1 (6 bases). V lost 6 bases to trimming and J lost 1 base, with 21 bases between them. The CDR3 length is 17 residues. Germline V lookup: CDR1 MDHEN, CDR2 SYDVKM. The CDR3 DNA reads TGTGCCAGCAGCCTCTTCACCCTCAACAGGGCGAACACTGAAGCTTTCTTT. This translates into CASSLFTLNRANTEAFF.

The V gene is TRBV19, the J gene TRBJ2-1, with TRBD2 identical over 13 bases. CDR1 LNHDA and CDR2 SQIVND come from the germline V gene (reference sequence). The J segment lost 6 bases and the V segment lost 5 bases, leaving 7 bases of the junction unmatched. This CDR3 has 16 amino acids. The CDR3 region is CASSFRTSGSANEQFF. The CDR3 DNA is TGTGCCAGTAGTTTCCGGACTAGCGGGAGCGCCAATGAGCAGTTCTTC.

This chain links TRBV6-1 with TRBJ2-1, with D possibly being TRBD1 (6 bases). Trimming removed 7 bases at V and 7 bases at J, with 11 bases between. This CDR3 region has 12 residues. Per germline, CDR1 MNHNS and CDR2 SASEGT. The CDR3 spells CASTKTGNEQFF. The CDR3 DNA sequence: TGTGCCAGCACCAAAACAGGGAATGAGCAGTTCTTC.

The chain links TRBV5-8 to TRBJ1-3; D call uncertain. The length of the CDR3 is 17 residues. Germline values: CDR1 SGHTS, CDR2 YDEGEE. The V and J ends lost 4 bases and 2 bases respectively, with 19 bases between them. DNA of the CDR3: TGTGCCAGCAGCCTACCCAGGAGGAGATATCCTGGAAACACCATATATTTT. Residues: CASSLPRRRYPGNTIYF.

This chain uses TRBV27 with TRBJ2-7; 9 bases align to TRBD2. The junction had 12 bases not matched to a gene; V was cut back by 7 bases and J by 5 bases. Germline V gene sequence: CDR1 MNHEY, CDR2 SMNVEV (reference sequence). The CDR3 sequence is 15 residues long. The CDR3 DNA is TGTGCCAGCATCAGAGCGGGAGGATCCCCCCACGAGCAGTACTTC. It specifies CASIRAGGSPHEQYF.

The V and J genes are TRBV7-2 and TRBJ2-1; 8 bases agree with TRBD1. CDR1 and CDR2 from the germline V gene are SGHTA and FQGNSA. Trimming removed 4 bases from V and 4 bases from J; junction bases left unmatched: 6. The length of the CDR3 is 15 residues. As DNA, the CDR3 is TGTGCCAGCAGCTACTCCGGACAGGGTTACAATGAGCAGTTCTTC. Translating it yields CASSYSGQGYNEQFF. Drawing the rest from reference TRBV7-2 and TRBJ2-1, the complete variable domain is GAGVSQSPSNKVTEKGKDVELRCDPISGHTALYWYRQSLGQGLEFLIYFQGNSAPDKSGLPSDRFSAERTGGSVSTLTIQRTQQEDSAVYLCASSYSGQGYNEQFFGPGTRLTVL.

V and J are TRBV29-1 and TRBJ1-1; 7 nucleotides agree with TRBD1. Per the germline V gene, CDR1 is SQVTM and CDR2 is ANQGSEA. This CDR3 contains 14 residues. Germline trimming cut 6 bases from V and 4 bases from J; bases unmatched to any gene: 11. In nucleotides, the CDR3 is TGCAGCGTCACCAAGTCGACAGGGCCCACTGAAGCTTTCTTT. It translates to CSVTKSTGPTEAFF.

The chain uses TRBV30 and TRBJ1-5, with 11 bases fitting TRBD1. Germline V lookup: CDR1 GTSNPN, CDR2 SVGIG (reference sequence). This CDR3 is 13 amino acids long. V lost 5 bases, J lost 5 bases, and 2 bases stayed unmatched. The CDR3 coding sequence is TGTGCCTGGCGGACAGGGGGCGATCAGCCCCAGCATTTT. This codes for CAWRTGGDQPQHF.

This clone appeared a few times. This may arise from a read error, as a much more abundant clone is one base away. The chain employs TRBV11-1 and TRBJ2-7; maybe TRBD2 (5 bases). Per germline, CDR1 SGHAT and CDR2 FQDESV (reference sequence). CDR3 length: 12 residues. V was trimmed by 4 bases and J by 4 bases, leaving 8 bases between them. The CDR3: CASSSGVYEQYF. The CDR3 coding sequence is TGTGCCAGCAGCTCCGGGGTTTACGAGCAGTACTTC.

The gene calls are TRBV10-1 and TRBJ2-3; possible D gene TRBD2, 6 bases. CDR3 length: 20 amino acids. Per germline, CDR1 WNHNN and CDR2 SYGVQD (reference sequence). The V and J ends lost 6 bases and 0 bases respectively, with 28 bases between them. CDR3 sequence reads: CASSLHPGLTTKTSTDTQYF. Written as DNA, the CDR3 is TGCGCCAGCAGCCTCCATCCGGGACTCACGACAAAGACTAGCACAGATACGCAGTATTTT.

The J gene is TRBJ1-4, the V gene TRBV21-1; the D call of TRBD1 is as the table states it, not checked on the DNA. TRBV21-1 is a recognized pseudogene. The CDR3 runs to 18 residues. The CDR3 nucleotides read TGTGCCAGCAGCCATCGGATGGGACAGTCAGGAACTAATGAAAAACTGTTTTTT. It codes for CASSHRMGQSGTNEKLFF.

The rearrangement joins TRBV4-3 to TRBJ1-2, with 8 bases matching TRBD1. V shed 5 bases and J 5 bases; nucleotides not matched to a gene: 10. Germline CDR1 and CDR2: LGHNA and YSLEER. This CDR3 is 15 amino acids long. The CDR3 here is CASSGVDRDPYGYTF. Written as DNA, the CDR3 is TGCGCCAGCAGCGGTGTGGACAGGGACCCTTATGGCTACACCTTC.

This sequence joins TRBV6-5 and TRBJ1-1; tentatively, D is TRBD1 (5 bases). The germline V gene encodes CDR1 MNHEY and CDR2 SVGAGI. Trimming pared 2 bases from V and 4 bases from J, leaving 8 bases between. The CDR3 extends over 13 amino acids. CDR3 loop: CASSYGHSTEAFF. CDR3 nucleotides: TGTGCCAGCAGTTACGGACATTCCACTGAAGCTTTCTTT.